Following are 25 T cell receptor beta chains from one sample sequenced in a study of blood T cell repertoires in COVID-19. Profiled with immunoSEQ multiplex PCR; TCRdb holds only in-frame clones, not every one. The sample includes under 140,000 clones, approximately 82% of them seen just once. The specimen was peripheral blood. All receptors derive from a woman of 80 years or more with acute or convalescent COVID-19.

The V gene is TRBV3-1 (or the pseudogene TRBV3-2), the J gene TRBJ1-5; D gene unclear. CDR1 and CDR2 from the germline V gene are LGHDT and YNNKEL (reference sequence). Deletions cut 1 base from V and 7 bases from J, with 14 bases between. The CDR3 is 15 amino acids. CDR3 nucleotides: TGTGCCAGCAGCCAAGGGAGGGTAGCTGGGCAGCCCCAGCATTTT. Its protein product is CASSQGRVAGQPQHF.

The chain has TRBV4-1 and TRBJ1-1; 12 bases line up with TRBD1. The junction had 1 base not matched to a gene; V was cut back by 1 base and J by 4 bases. CDR3 length: 15 amino acids. Germline V gives CDR1 MGHRA, CDR2 YSYEKL. The CDR3 sequence: CASSQGDRGLTEAFF. In DNA, the CDR3 is TGCGCCAGCAGCCAAGGGGACAGGGGGCTCACTGAAGCTTTCTTT.

This clone was picked up a small number of times. V usage is TRBV5-1 and J usage is TRBJ2-7; TRBD1 agrees at 11 bases. V lost 4 bases to trimming and J lost 3 bases; unmatched junction nucleotides: 6. CDR1 and CDR2 (germline): SGHRS, YFSETQ. This CDR3 region has 15 residues. The DNA for the CDR3 is TGCGCCAGCAGCCCAGGACAGGGGGCGTTCTACGAGCAGTACTTC. Translated, it gives CASSPGQGAFYEQYF.

The sample holds one count of this clone. The chain uses TRBV3-1 (or the pseudogene TRBV3-2) and TRBJ2-7; D unresolved. CDR3 length: 12 amino acids. Germline V CDR1 and CDR2: LGHDT, YNNKEL (reference sequence). Trimming removed 0 bases at V and 4 bases at J, with 4 bases between. CDR3 protein: CASSQDPYEQYF. Here the CDR3 DNA reads TGTGCCAGCAGCCAAGATCCGTACGAGCAGTACTTC.

This chain uses TRBV30 with TRBJ1-5; the match to TRBD1 covers 12 bases. CDR1 is GTSNPN and CDR2 is SVGIG in the germline V gene (reference sequence). Losses at the gene ends were 5 bases for V and 7 bases for J; bases not matched to a gene: 12. This CDR3 has 16 amino acids. The DNA of the CDR3 is TGTGCCTGGGATGGGGGGGACAGGGGGCGTAGACAGCCCCAGCATTTT. Protein: CAWDGGDRGRRQPQHF.

The CDR3 DNA reads TGTGCCAGCAGCTTATTCGGGGGAGCCACTGAAGCTTTCTTT. This translates into CASSLFGGATEAFF. The chain links TRBV7-9 to TRBJ1-1; possible D gene TRBD1, 5 bases. The CDR3 has 14 residues. Germline values: CDR1 SEHNR, CDR2 FQNEAQ (reference sequence). The V and J ends lost 2 bases and 4 bases respectively, with 11 bases between them. The full variable domain, rest sourced from reference TRBV7-9 and TRBJ1-1, is DTGVSQNPRHKITKRGQNVTFRCDPISEHNRLYWYRQTLGQGPEFLTYFQNEAQLEKSRLLSDRFSAERPKGSFSTLEIQRTEQGDSAMYLCASSLFGGATEAFFGQGTRLTVV.

This clone was found a few times. This chain joins TRBV10-3 and TRBJ2-1, with 13 positions matching TRBD2. This CDR3 region has 15 residues. Looked up from germline, CDR1 is ENHRY and CDR2 is SYGVKD. Trimming cost V 7 bases and J 5 bases; bases outside gene matches: 5. The CDR3: CAIKTSGGLDNEQFF. The CDR3 coding sequence is TGTGCCATCAAGACTAGCGGGGGGTTGGACAATGAGCAGTTCTTC.

V gene TRBV19 combines with J gene TRBJ1-5; D is ambiguous. With 10 bases removed from V and 2 bases from J, the gap between germline ends came to 12 bases. The CDR3 is 13 residues long. Germline lookup yields CDR1 LNHDA and CDR2 SQIVND (reference sequence). The CDR3 spells CATMGRGNQPQHF. CDR3 nucleotide sequence: TGTGCCACCATGGGGAGGGGCAATCAGCCCCAGCATTTT.

This chain connects TRBV6-5 to TRBJ2-5, with TRBD2 matching over 11 bases. V lost 5 bases to trimming and J lost 7 bases; unmatched junction nucleotides: 6. The CDR3 has 14 amino acids. Germline V gene data show CDR1 as MNHEY and CDR2 as SVGAGI. CDR3 bases: TGTGCCAGCAGTATGACTAGCGGGGTTGGGACCCAGTACTTC. This encodes CASSMTSGVGTQYF.

The chain links TRBV5-5 to TRBJ2-5, with D possibly matching TRBD2 (5 bases). The CDR3 runs to 17 residues. V was trimmed by 2 bases and J by 2 bases, leaving 19 bases between them. The germline gives CDR1 SGHKS, CDR2 YYEKEE (reference sequence). CDR3 bases: TGTGCCAGCAGCTTCGTACTACCCTCAGAGGGTCAAGAGACCCAGTACTTC. The encoded protein is CASSFVLPSEGQETQYF.

The chain couples TRBV3-1 (or the pseudogene TRBV3-2) to TRBJ2-1, with 12 bases lining up with TRBD2. Germline CDR1 is LGHDT and CDR2 is YNNKEL (reference sequence). The length of the CDR3 is 14 residues. V gave up 6 bases and J gave up 6 bases; unmatched junction bases: 3. In DNA, the CDR3 is TGTGCCAGCAGGCTAGCGGGGGGGCCCAATGAGCAGTTCTTC. Its protein is CASRLAGGPNEQFF.

This sequence joins TRBV3-1 (or the pseudogene TRBV3-2) and TRBJ2-1; 11 nucleotides line up with TRBD2. The CDR3 sequence is 15 residues long. Germline CDR1 LGHDT, CDR2 YNNKEL (reference sequence). With 4 bases clipped from V and 8 bases from J, the junction kept 7 bases outside the gene matches. The DNA for the CDR3 is TGTGCCAGCAGCCCCGCTAGCGGGGGGACGTATGAGCAGTTCTTC. Amino acid sequence: CASSPASGGTYEQFF.

The V gene is TRBV18, the J gene TRBJ2-2, with a tentative D call TRBD2 (6 bases). Trimming took 3 bases from V and 5 from J, leaving 10 bases between them. From germline, CDR1 is KGHSH and CDR2 LQKENI. This CDR3 contains 14 residues. This CDR3 is CASSPGLTTGELFF. The CDR3 DNA reads as TGTGCCAGCTCACCGGGACTTACAACCGGGGAGCTGTTTTTT.

The J gene is TRBJ1-3, the V gene TRBV30; 12 bases are shared with TRBD1. Germline V gene sequence: CDR1 GTSNPN, CDR2 SVGIG (reference sequence). This CDR3 is built from 18 residues. V trimming: 0 bases; J trimming: 3 bases; junction bases outside the gene matches: 9. CDR3 sequence reads: CAWSVRGQGASRGNTIYF. The CDR3 DNA follows: TGTGCCTGGAGTGTAAGGGGACAGGGGGCTTCTCGTGGAAACACCATATATTTT.

This clone was detected a few times. V is TRBV11-3 and J is TRBJ1-2; perhaps TRBD1 as D (5 bases). V was trimmed by 5 bases and J by 0 bases, leaving 19 bases between them. The CDR3 loop spans 17 amino acids. CDR1 is SGHNT, CDR2 YENEEA, per germline. CDR3 DNA: TGTGCCAGCAGCCCGCAATTCAGGGTGGAGACTAACTATGGCTACACCTTC. This codes for CASSPQFRVETNYGYTF.

This chain uses TRBV18 with TRBJ2-2; D is unresolved. The CDR3 has 15 residues. CDR1 is KGHSH, CDR2 LQKENI, per germline. V gave up 3 bases and J gave up 1 base, with 9 bases separating them. The CDR3 coding sequence is TGTGCCAGCTCACCTTTTTCAGAGAACACCGGGGAGCTGTTTTTT. Its translation: CASSPFSENTGELFF.

J is TRBJ2-7 and V is TRBV19; 7 bases agree with TRBD2. J was trimmed by 3 bases and V by 5 bases; bases with no gene match: 10. The CDR3 loop spans 15 amino acids. The V gene's germline CDR1 is LNHDA and CDR2 SQIVND (reference sequence). This CDR3 is CASSLFQAGVYEQYF. The CDR3 DNA follows: TGTGCCAGTAGTCTGTTTCAGGCGGGAGTCTACGAGCAGTACTTC. Complete variable domain (other parts from reference TRBV19 and TRBJ2-7): DGGITQSPKYLFRKEGQNVTLSCEQNLNHDAMYWYRQDPGQGLRLIYYSQIVNDFQKGDIAEGYSVSREKKESFPLTVTSAQKNPTAFYLCASSLFQAGVYEQYFGPGTRLTVT.

This clone was observed a few times. This sequence joins TRBV7-3 and TRBJ1-1, with D perhaps TRBD1 (6 bases). Trimming cost V 2 bases and J 3 bases, with 13 bases left between them. Germline CDR1 SGHTA, CDR2 FQGTGA. The CDR3 has 15 amino acids. In nucleotides, the CDR3 is TGTGCCAGCAGCTTAGAGGGGTCAGGGGACACTGAAGCTTTCTTT. Amino acids: CASSLEGSGDTEAFF.

This chain links TRBV5-1 with TRBJ1-2; TRBD1 is a possible D gene (5 bases). The germline V gene encodes CDR1 SGHRS and CDR2 YFSETQ. V gave up 4 bases and J gave up 4 bases, with 17 bases separating them. The length of the CDR3 is 15 residues. This CDR3 is CASSTGWGRGYGYTF. Written as DNA, the CDR3 is TGCGCCAGCAGCACAGGTTGGGGCAGAGGCTATGGCTACACCTTC.

J is TRBJ1-1 and V is TRBV5-6, with no clear D. V shed 0 bases and J shed 0 bases, with 6 bases lying between them. The CDR3 sequence is 14 residues long. The germline V gene has CDR1 SGHDT and CDR2 YYEEEE. CDR3: CASSLVQLNTEAFF. The CDR3 DNA reads TGTGCCAGCAGCTTGGTACAGTTGAACACTGAAGCTTTCTTT.

About this clone itself: At one boundary the junction diverges from the germline segment, which might be a read error. The genes are TRBV5-6 and TRBJ2-5; 9 bases match TRBD1. CDR3 length equals 12 residues. In germline, CDR1 is SGHDT, CDR2 YYEEEE. DNA of the CDR3: TGTGCCAGCAGCTTAAATGGGGACAGGGTAAACTTC. This codes for CASSLNGDRVNF. Full variable domain (remainder filled in from reference TRBV5-6 and TRBJ2-5): DAGVTQSPTHLIKTRGQQVTLRCSPKSGHDTVSWYQQALGQGPQFIFQYYEEEERQRGNFPDRFSGHQFPNYSSELNVNALLLGDSALYLCASSLNGDRVNFGPGTRLLVL.

In its sample, this clone was seen a few times. The rearrangement uses TRBV6-4 and TRBJ1-2; 9 bases map to TRBD1. Looked up from germline, CDR1 is MRHNA and CDR2 is SNTAGT. The junction had 11 bases not matched to a gene; V was cut back by 7 bases and J by 8 bases. The CDR3 spans 14 residues. The CDR3: CASTSTPGQGGYTF. For the CDR3, the DNA is TGTGCCAGCACCTCAACTCCGGGACAGGGAGGCTACACCTTC.

The V and J genes are TRBV10-3 and TRBJ2-7, with 7 bases identical to TRBD1. The ends lost 10 bases at V and 4 bases at J; junction bases unmatched: 22. This CDR3 has 17 residues. CDR1 and CDR2 (germline): ENHRY, SYGVKD. For the CDR3, the DNA is TGTGCCACGGAATCACCTATTCGACAGGGCATAATATACGAGCAGTACTTC. Its translation: CATESPIRQGIIYEQYF.

The chain combines TRBV28 with TRBJ2-7; possibly TRBD2 for D (6 bases). CDR1 MDHEN and CDR2 SYDVKM come from the germline V gene. V was clipped by 6 bases and J by 0 bases, with 9 bases between them. The CDR3 loop spans 13 amino acids. The CDR3 here is CASRTGGSYEQYF. CDR3 DNA: TGTGCCAGCAGGACCGGGGGCTCCTACGAGCAGTACTTC.

The rearrangement links TRBV11-2 to TRBJ2-4; 8 nucleotides agree with TRBD2. Germline loops: CDR1 SGHAT, CDR2 FQNNGV. There are 16 residues in the CDR3. V lost 4 bases to trimming and J lost 8 bases; unmatched junction nucleotides: 13. The CDR3 loop reads CASSSPRTGGPDIQYF. The CDR3 nucleotides are TGTGCCAGCAGCTCTCCCAGGACGGGGGGGCCGGACATTCAGTACTTC.